Shown below are 5 T cell receptor beta chains from a single sample sequenced in a study of blood T cell repertoires in COVID-19. The table came from immunoSEQ multiplex PCR; TCRdb's copy has only in-frame clones and leaves some out. The table shows about 160,000 clones, with 85% to 95% occurring only once. Source material: peripheral blood. The receptors derive from a woman between 50 and 59 years old with acute or convalescent COVID-19.

DNA for the CDR3: TGTGCAAGTCGCTTAGCCGGGGTAGAAGGGCGGGGGCCGCACTCTGGGGCCAACGTCCTGACTTTC. It yields the protein CASRLAGVEGRGPHSGANVLTF. V gene TRBV12-2 combines with J gene TRBJ2-6; the table's D call, TRBD2, has no DNA check behind it. TRBV12-2 corresponds to a pseudogene. The CDR3 sequence is 22 residues long.

The chain combines TRBV30 with TRBJ2-2; D is unresolved. Per germline, CDR1 GTSNPN and CDR2 SVGIG (reference sequence). The CDR3 is made up of 13 amino acids. V dropped 3 bases and J dropped 4 bases, with 9 bases sitting between them. CDR3 sequence (DNA): TGTGCCTGGAGAAAGCGTGGCACCGGGGAGCTGTTTTTT. It codes for CAWRKRGTGELFF.

This clone was counted once. This chain joins TRBV28 and TRBJ1-2; D call uncertain. The V gene's germline CDR1 is MDHEN and CDR2 SYDVKM. V gave up 7 bases and J gave up 1 base, with 16 bases separating them. CDR3 length: 15 residues. Written as DNA, the CDR3 is TGTGCCAGCACATCAGCGGGCAGCCGTAACTATGGCTACACCTTC. Encoded protein: CASTSAGSRNYGYTF.

The chain is built from TRBV7-6 and TRBJ2-6, with D possibly TRBD1 on 6 matching bases. Germline V gives CDR1 SGHVS, CDR2 FNYEAQ. The CDR3 has 19 amino acids. Trimming shortened V by 0 bases and J by 0 bases, and 15 bases separated the two germline ends. CDR3 coding DNA: TGTGCCAGCAGCTTAGCTGACCGGGACACTTTCTCTGGGGCCAACGTCCTGACTTTC. This sequence encodes CASSLADRDTFSGANVLTF.

This chain connects TRBV5-4 to TRBJ1-1; 8 bases match TRBD1. From germline, CDR1 is SGHNT and CDR2 YYREEE (reference sequence). The CDR3 has 15 residues. With V trimmed by 3 bases and J by 4 bases, 8 bases remained unmatched. The DNA for the CDR3 is TGTGCCAGCAGCTGGGGACAGGTGGCAACCACTGAAGCTTTCTTT. Translated: CASSWGQVATTEAFF.